One and the same sample provided the 17 T cell receptor beta chains below, sequenced in a study of identifying expanded T cells in peripheral blood. Clones were read by immunoSEQ multiplex PCR, and TCRdb kept only the in-frame ones, dropping some. The repertoire holds 84,000 or so clones, with 75% to 90% as singletons. Material for sequencing was blood. The origin of the receptors is a person aged 18 to 75 in good health.

This chain connects TRBV6-6 to TRBJ1-2; D possibly corresponds to TRBD1 (5 bases). This CDR3 region has 11 residues. Germline V gene sequence: CDR1 MNHNY, CDR2 SVGAGI (reference sequence). Trimming took off 5 bases at V and 8 bases at J, with 9 bases between the two ends. CDR3 residues: CASSQEGGYTF. The CDR3 nucleotides are TGTGCCAGCAGTCAGGAGGGGGGCTACACCTTC.

This chain connects TRBV18 to TRBJ2-7; 9 nucleotides align to TRBD1. V lost 2 bases to trimming and J lost 12 bases; unmatched junction nucleotides: 14. Per the germline V gene, CDR1 is KGHSH and CDR2 is LQKENI. The CDR3 spans 15 residues. CDR3 coding DNA: TGTGCCAGCTCACCATCGGGAGGACAGGGGCAGTCACGGTACTTC. Translated: CASSPSGGQGQSRYF.

This clone was seen just once. The chain has TRBV2 and TRBJ1-2; 10 bases line up with TRBD1. The CDR3 covers 14 residues. The germline V gene has CDR1 SNHLY and CDR2 FYNNEI. Trimming took 6 bases from V and 8 from J; bases not matched to a gene: 9. Written as DNA, the CDR3 is TGTGCCAGCAGCCTAGACAGGGGGCTGACGGGCTACACCTTC. Residues: CASSLDRGLTGYTF.

The rearrangement joins TRBV7-2 to TRBJ2-7; TRBD1 might be the D (6 bases). Germline-derived CDR1 and CDR2 are SGHTA and FQGNSA. The CDR3 length is 14 residues. Trimming removed 5 bases from V and 0 bases from J, with 11 bases in between. CDR3 amino acids: CASSTHRDSYEQYF. CDR3 coding DNA: TGTGCCAGCAGCACGCACAGGGACTCCTACGAGCAGTACTTC.

This clone was seen once. CDR3 coding DNA: TGTGCCAGCAGCTTGGGCCAGCGAAGTTTATATGGGGCCAACGTCCTGACTTTC. Its protein is CASSLGQRSLYGANVLTF. The genes are TRBV5-6 and TRBJ2-6, with D hard to call. The CDR3 extends over 18 amino acids. CDR1 is SGHDT, CDR2 YYEEEE, per germline. V lost 0 bases and J 3 bases, leaving 16 bases between the germline ends. The full variable domain, in which reference TRBV5-6 and TRBJ2-6 provide the parts outside the CDR3, is DAGVTQSPTHLIKTRGQQVTLRCSPKSGHDTVSWYQQALGQGPQFIFQYYEEEERQRGNFPDRFSGHQFPNYSSELNVNALLLGDSALYLCASSLGQRSLYGANVLTFGAGSRLTVL.

The gene calls are TRBV28 and TRBJ1-4; 12 bases agree with TRBD1. CDR1 is MDHEN, CDR2 SYDVKM, per germline. This CDR3 has 16 residues. Losses at the gene ends were 5 bases for V and 7 bases for J; bases not matched to a gene: 8. This chain's CDR3 is CASSVPGQGAGEKLFF. DNA for the CDR3: TGTGCCAGCAGTGTCCCGGGACAGGGGGCGGGTGAAAAACTGTTTTTT.

The gene calls are TRBV5-4 and TRBJ2-1; 9 nucleotides align to TRBD2. With V trimmed by 4 bases and J by 1 base, 3 bases remained unmatched. The CDR3 runs to 15 residues. Germline values: CDR1 SGHNT, CDR2 YYREEE (reference sequence). The CDR3 DNA sequence: TGTGCCAGCAGCCTTAGCGGGGGTTCCTACAATGAGCAGTTCTTC. Translating gives CASSLSGGSYNEQFF.

The V gene is TRBV5-4, the J gene TRBJ2-5; 11 nucleotides agree with TRBD2. Germline CDR1 SGHNT, CDR2 YYREEE (reference sequence). V was clipped by 2 bases and J by 2 bases; unmatched bases: 5. The CDR3 loop spans 16 amino acids. The CDR3 DNA follows: TGTGCCAGCAGCTTCCCGATAGCGGGGGGGCAAGAGACCCAGTACTTC. Translation: CASSFPIAGGQETQYF.

This clone was counted a single time. The chain employs TRBV5-4 and TRBJ2-1; 8 bases are shared with TRBD1. This CDR3 contains 14 residues. Germline V gives CDR1 SGHNT, CDR2 YYREEE (reference sequence). The junction had 8 bases not matched to a gene; V was cut back by 4 bases and J by 8 bases. The CDR3 region is CASSVRTGTDEQFF. In DNA, the CDR3 is TGTGCCAGCAGCGTTAGGACAGGGACTGATGAGCAGTTCTTC.

This chain uses TRBV28 with TRBJ2-5, with TRBD1 matching 8 bases. Near its end, the DNA agrees better with TRBJ2-7, so the J call may be wrong. The V gene's germline CDR1 is MDHEN and CDR2 SYDVKM. The CDR3 contains 13 residues. The CDR3 DNA follows: TGTGCCAGCATGGACAGGGTACCCGACGAGCAGTACTTC. Its translation: CASMDRVPDEQYF.

This clone appeared a single time. The chain couples TRBV10-3 to TRBJ1-5, with a weak D call TRBD1 (6 bases). The ends were cut back, 2 bases at V and 1 base at J, with 15 bases in the middle. Germline V CDR1 and CDR2: ENHRY, SYGVKD. CDR3 length equals 17 residues. CDR3 amino acids: CAISERRGGGSNQPQHF. In nucleotides, the CDR3 is TGTGCCATCAGTGAGAGGAGGGGGGGAGGAAGCAATCAGCCCCAGCATTTT.

This chain connects TRBV9 to TRBJ2-7; D is perhaps TRBD1 (5 bases). The CDR3 loop spans 14 amino acids. CDR1 and CDR2 (germline): SGDLS, YYNGEE. The V gene lost 4 bases and the J gene lost 6 bases, with 17 bases spanning the gap. The CDR3 here is CASSPSPGRAEQYF. CDR3 sequence (DNA): TGTGCCAGCAGCCCTTCCCCGGGCAGGGCCGAGCAGTACTTC.

This clone has just a few counts. The sample has other DNA sequences that encode this CDR3 too. The rearrangement joins TRBV7-2 to TRBJ2-5; no firm D call. Germline CDR1 reads SGHTA; CDR2 reads FQGNSA. CDR3 length: 14 residues. Trimming shortened V by 1 base and J by 4 bases, and 10 bases separated the two germline ends. The CDR3 is CASSLGSVGETQYF. In DNA form, the CDR3 reads TGTGCCAGCAGCTTAGGGTCCGTAGGAGAGACCCAGTACTTC. The entire variable domain, with the rest obtained from reference TRBV7-2 and TRBJ2-5, is as follows: GAGVSQSPSNKVTEKGKDVELRCDPISGHTALYWYRQSLGQGLEFLIYFQGNSAPDKSGLPSDRFSAERTGGSVSTLTIQRTQQEDSAVYLCASSLGSVGETQYFGPGTRLLVL.

This chain connects TRBV2 to TRBJ1-4; TRBD1 aligns across 10 bases. The CDR3 has 14 residues. J lost 4 bases, V lost 6 bases, and 2 bases had no gene match. Per germline, CDR1 SNHLY and CDR2 FYNNEI. CDR3 residues: CASRTGGFNEKLFF. CDR3 in DNA: TGTGCCAGCAGGACAGGGGGCTTTAATGAAAAACTGTTTTTT. Using reference TRBV2 and TRBJ1-4 for the parts outside the CDR3, the full variable domain is EPEVTQTPSHQVTQMGQEVILRCVPISNHLYFYWYRQILGQKVEFLVSFYNNEISEKSEIFDDQFSVERPDGSNFTLKIRSTKLEDSAMYFCASRTGGFNEKLFFGSGTQLSVL.

This sequence joins TRBV19 and TRBJ2-5; D remains ambiguous. V was clipped by 4 bases and J by 7 bases, with 13 bases between them. The CDR3 spans 13 residues. Germline CDR1 is LNHDA and CDR2 is SQIVND (reference sequence). CDR3 loop: CASSTGPEGTQYF. CDR3 in DNA: TGTGCCAGTAGTACCGGGCCTGAAGGGACCCAGTACTTC.

The CDR3 region has the DNA TGTGCCAGCAGTTTAAACAACTACAATGAGCAGTTCTTC. Protein product: CASSLNNYNEQFF. V and J are TRBV27 and TRBJ2-1; D is ambiguous. The CDR3 runs to 13 residues. Trimming pared 2 bases from V and 3 bases from J, leaving 5 bases between. Per germline, CDR1 MNHEY and CDR2 SMNVEV (reference sequence).

This clone was seen a few times. This chain uses TRBV19 with TRBJ1-4, with 11 bases fitting TRBD1. Looked up from germline, CDR1 is LNHDA and CDR2 is SQIVND (reference sequence). The CDR3 sequence is 15 residues long. V lost 7 bases to trimming and J lost 3 bases; unmatched junction nucleotides: 4. CDR3 in DNA: TGTGCCAGTACCCGGACAGGGGGCTCTAATGAAAAACTGTTTTTT. Protein sequence: CASTRTGGSNEKLFF.